This T cell receptor beta chain was retrieved from a study of STAT3 mutations in large granular lymphocyte leukemia. Overall study results and limits: Every T-cell large granular lymphocyte leukemia patient had at least one immunodominant TCR beta clonotype. In several patients, dominant TCR clone burden exceeded STAT3 mutant burden, suggesting STAT3 mutation arose secondarily.

Sequenced by immunoSEQ multiplex PCR; TCRdb stores in-frame clones only, minus some. This table holds about 3,000 clones, roughly 71% found once. A remark on this clone: Its antigen remains unidentified.

This receptor was taken from a man aged 55 to 70 with T-cell large granular lymphocyte leukemia. Some clones in this sample may be carry-over from other donors' samples. The sample was peripheral blood mononuclear cells.

CDR3 in DNA: TGTGCCAGCAGCGATATGGGACAGGCCACGGGGACCCAGTACTTC. It translates to CASSDMGQATGTQYF. The chain links TRBV5-6 to TRBJ2-5, with 8 positions matching TRBD1. The ends lost 4 bases at V and 7 bases at J; junction bases unmatched: 12. Germline V lookup: CDR1 SGHDT, CDR2 YYEEEE. The CDR3 is 15 residues long.